This T cell receptor (beta chain) is from a study of PD-L1 blockade in urothelial cancer. Background on the study: The year 2014 saw patients start atezolizumab, 1,200 mg intravenously every 3 weeks. Of roughly 31 patients, about two dozen were males with bladder-origin urothelial cancer. Analyzed time points were 3 weeks (second dose) and 6 weeks after therapy began. The study, taken as a whole, reports: Lower pretreatment blood TCR clonality, under the median, predicted better survival, researchers reported.

TCRdb's table, derived via immunoSEQ multiplex PCR, lists solely in-frame clones and lacks some. The profile shows approximately 55,000 clones, about 86% of them singletons. Points on this clone: The antigen is unknown.

The V gene's germline CDR1 is SGHKS and CDR2 YYEKEE (reference sequence). V was cut by 6 bases and J by 3 bases, with 13 bases left in between. CDR3 length equals 13 residues. The time point is: pretreatment peripheral blood. The sequenced sample was PBMCs, obtained around atezolizumab (anti-PD-L1) treatment. The gene calls are TRBV5-5 and TRBJ2-7; possible D gene TRBD2, 5 bases. The TCR originated in a man between 60 and 70 years old with urothelial cancer. CDR3 nucleotides: TGTGCCAGCACCCGGGAACGGTTCTACGAGCAGTACTTC. Translated, it gives CASTRERFYEQYF.